This TCR beta chain stems from a study of shared clonotypes between healthy human individuals. Overall study findings and caveats: Rarefaction analysis demonstrated incomplete sorted-subset sequencing notwithstanding large depth. Generally, naive subsets (rather than memory subsets) showed larger estimated richness.

This clone has only a few counts. Its antigen is unidentified. TCRdb keeps only in-frame clones here, not all; method: immunoSEQ multiplex PCR. The data show 550,000 to 850,000 clones, around 74% seen once. The sample comprised memory CD4+ T cells sorted from blood. As to subset: CD45RA-negative fraction. This clonotype was sampled from a woman in her thirties in good health.

The CDR3: CASSDIAWNEQFF. In DNA form, the CDR3 reads TGTGCCAGCAGTGACATAGCTTGGAATGAGCAGTTCTTC. The J gene is TRBJ2-1, the V gene TRBV6-1; no definite D call. Germline lookup yields CDR1 MNHNS and CDR2 SASEGT. The CDR3 consists of 13 residues. Trimming shortened V by 3 bases and J by 7 bases, and 10 bases separated the two germline ends.